The entry below describes one T cell receptor (beta chain). What it binds is not known. This record comes from a study of shared clonotypes between healthy human individuals. For the study at large: CD4 naive and memory got three plates each, CD8 naive two, CD8 memory one.

Germline V gene sequence: CDR1 MDHEN, CDR2 SYDVKM. The CDR3 contains 13 residues. Broader study findings: Memory subsets generally showed smaller estimated richness than naive subsets did.

The genomic DNA of each subset was split evenly across several immunoSEQ plates. Authors' processing steps: There were no quality scores in the junction-only immunoSEQ sequences, so filtering differed. Measured with immunoSEQ multiplex PCR; TCRdb has only the in-frame clones, and not every one. The V and J calls and clone size are taken from that table; D and trimming were inferred from the DNA. This sample has about 610,000 clones, with approximately 97% found just once. The chain carries TRBV28 and TRBJ2-5; D call uncertain. The tail of the sequence fits TRBJ2-7 better, so the J call may be wrong. Sequencing was done on a sample of naive CD4+ T cells sorted from blood. Indicated subset: CD45RA+ positively selected. This sequence originates from a woman younger than 45 in good health. The CDR3 here is CASSLPVPAEQYF. The CDR3 DNA reads as TGTGCCAGCAGTTTGCCAGTCCCGGCCGAGCAGTACTTC.